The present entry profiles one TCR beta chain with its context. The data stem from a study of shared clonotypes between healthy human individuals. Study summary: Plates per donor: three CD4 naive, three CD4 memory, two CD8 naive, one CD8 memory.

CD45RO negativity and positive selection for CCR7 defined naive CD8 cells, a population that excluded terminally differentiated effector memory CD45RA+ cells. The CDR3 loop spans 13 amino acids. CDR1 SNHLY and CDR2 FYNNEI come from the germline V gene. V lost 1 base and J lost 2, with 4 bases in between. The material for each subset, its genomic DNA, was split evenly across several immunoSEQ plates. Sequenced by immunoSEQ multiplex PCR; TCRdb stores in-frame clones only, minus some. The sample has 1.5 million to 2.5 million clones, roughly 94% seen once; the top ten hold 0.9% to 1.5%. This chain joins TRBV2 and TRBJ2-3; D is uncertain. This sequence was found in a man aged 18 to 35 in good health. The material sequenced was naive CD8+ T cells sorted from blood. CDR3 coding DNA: TGTGCCAGCAGTGAAGACGTCACAGATACGCAGTATTTT. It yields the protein CASSEDVTDTQYF.